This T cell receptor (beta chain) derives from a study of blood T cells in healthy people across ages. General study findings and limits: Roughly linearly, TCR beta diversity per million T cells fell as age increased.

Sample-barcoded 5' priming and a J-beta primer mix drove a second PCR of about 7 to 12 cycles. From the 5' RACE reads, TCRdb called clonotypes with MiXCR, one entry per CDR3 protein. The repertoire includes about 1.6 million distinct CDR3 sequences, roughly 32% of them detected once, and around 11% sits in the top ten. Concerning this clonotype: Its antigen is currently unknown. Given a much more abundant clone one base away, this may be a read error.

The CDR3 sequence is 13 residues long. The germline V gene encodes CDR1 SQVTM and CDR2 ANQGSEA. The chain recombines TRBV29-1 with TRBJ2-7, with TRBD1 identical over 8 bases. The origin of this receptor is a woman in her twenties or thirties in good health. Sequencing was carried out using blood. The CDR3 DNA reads TGCAACGTTGCTATTGGACAGGGTAGCGAGCAGTACTTC. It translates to CNVAIGQGSEQYF.